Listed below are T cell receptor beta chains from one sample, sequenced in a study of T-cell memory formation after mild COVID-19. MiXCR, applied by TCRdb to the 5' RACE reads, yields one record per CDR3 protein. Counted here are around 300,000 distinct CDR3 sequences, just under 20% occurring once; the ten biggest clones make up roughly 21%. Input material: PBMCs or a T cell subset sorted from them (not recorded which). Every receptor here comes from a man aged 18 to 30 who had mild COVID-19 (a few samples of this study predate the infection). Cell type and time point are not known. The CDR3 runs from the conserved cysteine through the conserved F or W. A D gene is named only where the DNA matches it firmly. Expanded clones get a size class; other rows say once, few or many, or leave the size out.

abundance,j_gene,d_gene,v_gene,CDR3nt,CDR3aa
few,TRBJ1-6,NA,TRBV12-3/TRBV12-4,TGTGCCAGCAGTTTAGGTTACAATTCACCCCTCCACTTT,CASSLGYNSPLHF
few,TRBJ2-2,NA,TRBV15,TGTGCCACCAGCAAAGACAGGATACTCACCGGGGAGCTGTTTTTT,CATSKDRILTGELFF
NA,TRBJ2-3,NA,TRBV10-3,TGTGCCATCAGTGAGGGCCACGGAAGCACAGATACGCAGTATTTT,CAISEGHGSTDTQYF
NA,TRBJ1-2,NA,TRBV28,TGTGCCAGCAGTGCCTGGGGGGGGACGGAGAACTATGGCTACACCTTC,CASSAWGGTENYGYTF
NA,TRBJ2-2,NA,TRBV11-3,TGTGCCAGCAGCTTTGCGGGTTTGGCCGGGGAGCTGTTTTTT,CASSFAGLAGELFF
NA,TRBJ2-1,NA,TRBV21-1,TGTGCCAGCAGCAAAGGACGGACCTTTCGAGGCTCCTACAATGAGCAGTTCTTC,CASSKGRTFRGSYNEQFF
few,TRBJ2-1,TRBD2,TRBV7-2,TGTGCCAGCAGCCAGCGGGACTTGACCTACAATGAGCAGTTCTTC,CASSQRDLTYNEQFF
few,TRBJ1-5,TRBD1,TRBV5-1,TGCGCCAGCAGCTGGGAGGGACAGTCCAATCAGCCCCAGCATTTT,CASSWEGQSNQPQHF
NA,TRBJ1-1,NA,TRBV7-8,TGTGCCAGCAGCTTAGAGCAGGGGCGGACTGAAGCTTTCTTT,CASSLEQGRTEAFF
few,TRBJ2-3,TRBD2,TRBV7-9,TGTGCCAGCAGCGGAGCGGGGGCCCAGAGCACAGATACGCAGTATTTT,CASSGAGAQSTDTQYF
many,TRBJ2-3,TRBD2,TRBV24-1,TGTGCCACCAGTGCAGGACTAGCGGGGGGCTCCTACACAGATACGCAGTATTTT,CATSAGLAGGSYTDTQYF
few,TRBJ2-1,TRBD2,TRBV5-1,TGCGCCAGCAGCTCAGCTAGCGGGGCTAACAATGAGCAGTTCTTC,CASSSASGANNEQFF
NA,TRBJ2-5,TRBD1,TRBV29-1,TGCAGCGTTGCCCCCGGACAGGGTGGAGAGACCCAGTACTTC,CSVAPGQGGETQYF
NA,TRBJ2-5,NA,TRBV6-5,TGTGCCAGCACCCAAGAGGGTGGGAGGACACAAGAGACCCAGTACTTC,CASTQEGGRTQETQYF
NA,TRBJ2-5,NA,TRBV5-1,TGCGCCAGCAGCTTGGTTCGGCAGACCCAAGAGACCCAGTACTTC,CASSLVRQTQETQYF
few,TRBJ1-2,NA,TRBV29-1,TGCAGCGTCGACAGAAAGGGTGGCTACACCTTC,CSVDRKGGYTF
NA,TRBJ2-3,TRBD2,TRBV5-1,TGCGCCAGCAGCCCCATAGCGGGGTCCACAGATACGCAGTATTTT,CASSPIAGSTDTQYF
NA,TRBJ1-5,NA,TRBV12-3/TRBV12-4,TGTGCCAGCAGGGATCCAAATCAGCCCCAGCATTTT,CASRDPNQPQHF
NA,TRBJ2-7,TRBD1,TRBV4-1,TGCGCCAGCAGACAGCCGGGACAGGGGTACCACGAGCAGTACTTC,CASRQPGQGYHEQYF
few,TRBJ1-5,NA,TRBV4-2,TGTGCCAGCAGCCAAGATCCGGGGGGACAGCCCCAGCATTTT,CASSQDPGGQPQHF
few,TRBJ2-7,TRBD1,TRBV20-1,TGCAGTGCTAGAGATAAGGGACAGCTGTACGAGCAGTACTTC,CSARDKGQLYEQYF
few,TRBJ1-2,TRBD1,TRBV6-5,TGTGCCAGCAGTTACAGTACAGGGGGCTTCTATGGCTACACCTTC,CASSYSTGGFYGYTF
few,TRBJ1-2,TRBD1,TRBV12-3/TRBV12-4,TGTGCCAGCAGTGTAGAGGGGGCCGCTAACTATGGCTACACCTTC,CASSVEGAANYGYTF
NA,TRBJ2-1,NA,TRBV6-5,TGTGCCAGCAGCCCCGGGGAGAATGAGCAGTTCTTC,CASSPGENEQFF
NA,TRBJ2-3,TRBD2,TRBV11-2,TGTGCCAGCAGCCACCGGTGGGGGGGGGGAGATACGCAGTATTTT,CASSHRWGGGDTQYF
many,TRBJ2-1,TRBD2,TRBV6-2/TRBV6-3,TGTGCCAGCAGTGAGGCGGGGGGAGATTACAATGAGCAGTTCTTC,CASSEAGGDYNEQFF
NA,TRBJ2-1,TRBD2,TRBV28,TGTGCCAGCAGATTAGCGGGCCGCTCCTACAATGAGCAGTTCTTC,CASRLAGRSYNEQFF
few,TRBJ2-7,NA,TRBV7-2,TGTGCCAGCAGCTCGAGGACTCTACCAAGACCTTACGAGCAGTACTTC,CASSSRTLPRPYEQYF
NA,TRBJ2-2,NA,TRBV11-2,TGTGCCAGCAGCTTAGAGTGGGCCCGGGGCAACTACACCGGGGAGCTGTTTTTT,CASSLEWARGNYTGELFF
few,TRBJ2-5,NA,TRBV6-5,TGTGCCAGCAGCGACAGGTTCCAAGAGACCCAGTACTTC,CASSDRFQETQYF
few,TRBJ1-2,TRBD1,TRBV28,TGTGCCAGCAAAGCAGGGGGAAACTATGGCTACACCTTC,CASKAGGNYGYTF
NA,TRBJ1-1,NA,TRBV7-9,TGTGCCAGCAGCTTTGGCAGCTACACTGAAGCTTTCTTT,CASSFGSYTEAFF
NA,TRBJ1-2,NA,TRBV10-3,TGTGCCATCAGTGAGAAGTCTCACTATGGCTACACCTTC,CAISEKSHYGYTF
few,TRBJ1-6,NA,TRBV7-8,TGTGCCAGCAGCTGGACCGGGACAACTAACTATAATTCACCCCTCCACTTT,CASSWTGTTNYNSPLHF
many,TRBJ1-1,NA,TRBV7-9,TGTGCCAGCAGCTTAGGGGAGGGCACTGAAGCTTTCTTT,CASSLGEGTEAFF
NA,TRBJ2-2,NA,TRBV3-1,TGTGCCAGCAGCCAAGTGGGGGGCACCGGGGAGCTGTTTTTT,CASSQVGGTGELFF
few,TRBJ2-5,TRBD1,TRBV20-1,TGCAGTGCCAAGGATGGGACCGGGACAGGGGAAGAGACCCAGTACTTC,CSAKDGTGTGEETQYF
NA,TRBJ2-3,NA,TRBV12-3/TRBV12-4,TGTGCCAGCAGCCCGACCGGGGCCCCTACCCCCTACACAGATACGCAGTATTTT,CASSPTGAPTPYTDTQYF
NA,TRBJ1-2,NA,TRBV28,TGTGCCAGCAGGCCGGGGCCTAACTATGGCTACACCTTC,CASRPGPNYGYTF
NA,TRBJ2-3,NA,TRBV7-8,TGTGCCAGCAGCCGGGACCTCACAGATACGCAGTATTTT,CASSRDLTDTQYF
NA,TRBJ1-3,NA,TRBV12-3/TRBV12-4,TGTGCCCCCGGACGGGGGGGTTCTGGAAACACCATATATTTT,CAPGRGGSGNTIYF
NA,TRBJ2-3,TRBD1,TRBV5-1,TGCGCCAGCAGCTTGGCAGGGGGCCGATCAGATACGCAGTATTTT,CASSLAGGRSDTQYF
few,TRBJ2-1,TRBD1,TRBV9,TGTGCCAGCAGCGAGGGAGGACAGGGGGTCTACAATGAGCAGTTCTTC,CASSEGGQGVYNEQFF
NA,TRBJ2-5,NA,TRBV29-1,TGCAGCGTTGATTTCCTGCAGGGGGAGACCCAGTACTTC,CSVDFLQGETQYF
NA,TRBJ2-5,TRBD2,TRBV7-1,TGCGCCAGCAGCTCCCCGCGGGGGGCCGGGGAGACCCAGTACTTC,CASSSPRGAGETQYF
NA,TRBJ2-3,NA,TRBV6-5,TGTGCCAGCAGTTACTCCTCGGGCCGGGATACGCAGTATTTT,CASSYSSGRDTQYF
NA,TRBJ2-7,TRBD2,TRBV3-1,TGTGCCAGCAGCCAGGTTCCTAGCGGGGGCGGCGAGCAGTACTTC,CASSQVPSGGGEQYF
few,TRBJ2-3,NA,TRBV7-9,TGTGCCAGCAGCGAAACCCTACAGGAAGCAGATACGCAGTATTTT,CASSETLQEADTQYF
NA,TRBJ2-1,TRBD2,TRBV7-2,TGTGCCAGCAGCTTACAGCGGGGGGGTGTCCGTGAGCAGTTCTTC,CASSLQRGGVREQFF
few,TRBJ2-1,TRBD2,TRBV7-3,TGTGCCAGCAGCTTAGGACTAGCGGGGAGGTATGAGCAGTTCTTC,CASSLGLAGRYEQFF